This T cell receptor beta chain was obtained from a study of T cells in Graves' hyperthyroidism and ophthalmopathy. Regarding the study as a whole: Most clonotypes expanded in thyroid above 0.001 were likewise present in blood. Ophthalmopathy was predicted by the model a median of approximately 6 months ahead of onset.

This clonotype occurred a few times. Its antigen is not identified. The source material, RNA transcripts, was used to amplify TCR beta CDR3 regions. TCR CDR3 regions were first amplified by RT-PCR with HTBI primers. TCRdb itself ran the multiplex PCR reads through MiXCR, one entry per CDR3 protein. Of around 690,000 distinct CDR3 sequences in the sample, about 18% were seen once. PBMCs came from about 10 ml fresh peripheral blood. The sequence derives from a man aged 50 or older with Graves' hyperthyroidism. What was sequenced was blood.

As DNA, the CDR3 is TGTGCCAGCAGCGTCCGGGACCGTCAAATTGGCACAGATACGCAGTATTTT. The encoded protein is CASSVRDRQIGTDTQYF. The chain uses TRBV7-2 and TRBJ2-3; D may correspond to TRBD1 or TRBD2 (5 bases each). Trimming took off 5 bases at V and 1 base at J, with 19 bases between the two ends. The germline V gene has CDR1 SGHTA and CDR2 FQGNSA. The CDR3 is made up of 17 amino acids.